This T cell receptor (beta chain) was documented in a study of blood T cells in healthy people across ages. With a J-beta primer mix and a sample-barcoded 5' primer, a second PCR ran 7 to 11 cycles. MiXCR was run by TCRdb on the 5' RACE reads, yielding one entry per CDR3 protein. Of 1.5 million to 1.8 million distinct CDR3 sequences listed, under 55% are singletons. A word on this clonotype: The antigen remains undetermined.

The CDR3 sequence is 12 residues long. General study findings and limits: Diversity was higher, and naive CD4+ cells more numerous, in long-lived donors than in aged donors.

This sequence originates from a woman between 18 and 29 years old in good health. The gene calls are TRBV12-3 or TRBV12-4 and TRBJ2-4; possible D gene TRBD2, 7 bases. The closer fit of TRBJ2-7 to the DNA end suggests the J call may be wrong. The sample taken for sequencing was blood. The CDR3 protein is CASSGGAGEQYF. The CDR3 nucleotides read TGTGCCAGCAGTGGGGGGGCAGGCGAGCAGTACTTC.